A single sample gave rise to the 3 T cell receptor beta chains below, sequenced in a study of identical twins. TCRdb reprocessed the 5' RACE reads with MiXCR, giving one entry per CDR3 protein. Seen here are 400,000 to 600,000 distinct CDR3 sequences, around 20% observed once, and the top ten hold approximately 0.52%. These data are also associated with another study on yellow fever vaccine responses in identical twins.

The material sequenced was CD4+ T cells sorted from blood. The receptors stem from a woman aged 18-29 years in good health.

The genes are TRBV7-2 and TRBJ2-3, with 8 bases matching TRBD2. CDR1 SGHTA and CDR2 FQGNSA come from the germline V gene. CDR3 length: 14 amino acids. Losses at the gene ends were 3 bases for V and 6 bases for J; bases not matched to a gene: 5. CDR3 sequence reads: CASSFRLASDTQYF. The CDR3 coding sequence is TGTGCCAGCAGCTTCCGACTAGCGTCGGATACGCAGTATTTT.

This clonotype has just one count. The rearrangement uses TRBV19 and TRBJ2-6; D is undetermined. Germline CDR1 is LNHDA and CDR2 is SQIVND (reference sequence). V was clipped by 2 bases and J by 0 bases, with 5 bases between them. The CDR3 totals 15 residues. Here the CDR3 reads CASSISNSGANVLTF. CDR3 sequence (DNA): TGTGCCAGTAGTATATCCAACTCTGGGGCCAACGTCCTGACTTTC.

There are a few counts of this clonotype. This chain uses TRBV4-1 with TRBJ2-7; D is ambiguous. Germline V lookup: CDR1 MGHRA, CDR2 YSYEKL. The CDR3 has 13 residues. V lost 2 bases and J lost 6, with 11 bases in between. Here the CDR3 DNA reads TGCGCCAGCAGCCAAAGGGTCGCCGGCGAGCAGTACTTC. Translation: CASSQRVAGEQYF.